The rows below give T cell receptor beta chains drawn from one sample of a study of technical replicates of blood from a few donors. Clones were read by immunoSEQ multiplex PCR, and TCRdb kept only the in-frame ones, dropping some. The sample lists 70,000 to 90,000 clones; around 94% were seen once. What was sequenced was T cells isolated from PBMCs. The receptors shown here come from a human donor in good health. Both conserved end residues are part of each CDR3. A D gene is named only where the DNA matches it firmly. Some rows have no size entry. The others give once, few or many, or a class for an expanded clone.

v_gene: TRBV6-5; j_gene: TRBJ1-2; d_gene: -; abundance: -; CDR3nt: TGTGCCAGCAGACGGGGCCGGGACATCGGCTACACCTTC; CDR3aa: CASRRGRDIGYTF
v_gene: TRBV6-5; j_gene: TRBJ1-4; d_gene: TRBD1; abundance: -; CDR3nt: TGTGCCAGCAGTAGAGAGGACAGGGATTCAGAAAAACTGTTTTTT; CDR3aa: CASSREDRDSEKLFF
v_gene: TRBV6-4; j_gene: TRBJ2-3; d_gene: -; abundance: -; CDR3nt: TGTGCCAGCAGTGACCTCCCGGGATTGCAGTATTTT; CDR3aa: CASSDLPGLQYF
v_gene: TRBV4-2; j_gene: TRBJ1-1; d_gene: -; abundance: few; CDR3nt: TGTGCCAGCAGCCAAGTAACAGGCAGCGAGGCTTTCTTT; CDR3aa: CASSQVTGSEAFF
v_gene: TRBV7-6; j_gene: TRBJ2-1; d_gene: -; abundance: once; CDR3nt: TGTGCCAGCAGCTCAACCCAGACCACTAGCCTGGGGGGCAATGAGCAGTTCTTC; CDR3aa: CASSSTQTTSLGGNEQFF
v_gene: TRBV7-9; j_gene: TRBJ1-1; d_gene: -; abundance: -; CDR3nt: TGTGCCAGCAGCTTAATTGTCGGTTGGAACACTGAAGCTTTCTTT; CDR3aa: CASSLIVGWNTEAFF
v_gene: TRBV28; j_gene: TRBJ2-3; d_gene: TRBD2; abundance: -; CDR3nt: TGTGCCAGCAGTATAATGGTTGGGGCGGGGGACACAGATACGCAGTATTTT; CDR3aa: CASSIMVGAGDTDTQYF
v_gene: TRBV28; j_gene: TRBJ2-2; d_gene: -; abundance: -; CDR3nt: TGTGCCAGCAGTACGCCGTTTTCGAGGAACACCGGGGAGCTGTTTTTT; CDR3aa: CASSTPFSRNTGELFF
v_gene: TRBV5-6; j_gene: TRBJ2-5; d_gene: -; abundance: -; CDR3nt: TGTGCCAGCAGCCCAATCCCCCAAGAGACCCAGTACTTC; CDR3aa: CASSPIPQETQYF
v_gene: TRBV19; j_gene: TRBJ2-2; d_gene: TRBD1; abundance: -; CDR3nt: TGTGCCAGTAGTAACCGGACAGGTCGTGGCACCGGGGAGCTGTTTTTT; CDR3aa: CASSNRTGRGTGELFF
v_gene: TRBV21-1; j_gene: TRBJ2-5; d_gene: -; abundance: -; CDR3nt: TGTGCCAGCAGCCCCCTGACAGGGTGTTTAGAGACCCAGTACTTC; CDR3aa: CASSPLTGCLETQYF
v_gene: TRBV19; j_gene: TRBJ2-5; d_gene: TRBD1; abundance: -; CDR3nt: TGTGCCAGTAACACAGGGGATAAAGAGACCCAGTACTTC; CDR3aa: CASNTGDKETQYF
v_gene: TRBV10-2; j_gene: TRBJ2-3; d_gene: TRBD1; abundance: -; CDR3nt: TGCGCCAGCACGGATCCGGGACAGCCTAGCACAGATACGCAGTATTTT; CDR3aa: CASTDPGQPSTDTQYF
v_gene: TRBV19; j_gene: TRBJ2-7; d_gene: TRBD2; abundance: -; CDR3nt: TGTGCCAGTAACCACGCGACTAGCAACGAGCAGTACTTC; CDR3aa: CASNHATSNEQYF
v_gene: TRBV7-3; j_gene: TRBJ2-5; d_gene: -; abundance: -; CDR3nt: TGTGCCAGCAGCTTAACGTTGGGGGCGCGGGAGACCCAGTACTTC; CDR3aa: CASSLTLGARETQYF
v_gene: TRBV2; j_gene: TRBJ2-7; d_gene: TRBD1; abundance: -; CDR3nt: TGTGCCGGAGACAGGGGGCGAGACTACGAGCAGTACTTC; CDR3aa: CAGDRGRDYEQYF
v_gene: TRBV11-3; j_gene: TRBJ2-5; d_gene: TRBD1; abundance: -; CDR3nt: TGTGCCAGCAGCTTTTCAGGTGCAGGGGGTTATGGCGAGACCCAGTACTTC; CDR3aa: CASSFSGAGGYGETQYF
v_gene: TRBV19; j_gene: TRBJ1-5; d_gene: TRBD1; abundance: -; CDR3nt: TGTGCCAGTAGTACCCAAGACAACAGGGGAATCGTTAATCAGCCCCAGCATTTT; CDR3aa: CASSTQDNRGIVNQPQHF
v_gene: TRBV30; j_gene: TRBJ2-3; d_gene: -; abundance: few; CDR3nt: TGTGCCTGGAGGGTGGGGATCGGGGGCACAGATACGCAGTATTTT; CDR3aa: CAWRVGIGGTDTQYF
v_gene: TRBV6-1; j_gene: TRBJ1-4; d_gene: -; abundance: -; CDR3nt: TGTGCCAGCAGTCCGTCCCAGGGGACATGGGAAAAACTGTTTTTT; CDR3aa: CASSPSQGTWEKLFF
v_gene: TRBV6-1; j_gene: TRBJ2-7; d_gene: TRBD1; abundance: -; CDR3nt: TGTGCCAGCAGTGGGGACAGGTTGGGAGAGCAGTACTTC; CDR3aa: CASSGDRLGEQYF